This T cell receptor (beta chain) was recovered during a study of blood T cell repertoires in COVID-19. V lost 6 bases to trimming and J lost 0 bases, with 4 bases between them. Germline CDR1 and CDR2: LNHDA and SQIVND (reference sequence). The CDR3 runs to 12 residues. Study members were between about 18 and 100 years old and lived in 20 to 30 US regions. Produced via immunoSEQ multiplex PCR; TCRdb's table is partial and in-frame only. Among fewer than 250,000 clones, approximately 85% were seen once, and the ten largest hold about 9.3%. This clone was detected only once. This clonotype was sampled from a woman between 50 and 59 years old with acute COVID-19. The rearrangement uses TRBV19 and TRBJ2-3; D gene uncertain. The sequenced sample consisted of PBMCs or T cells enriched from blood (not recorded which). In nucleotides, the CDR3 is TGTGCCAGTAGACAGAGCACAGATACGCAGTATTTT. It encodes CASRQSTDTQYF.